The clone carrying this T cell receptor (beta chain) was detected ten times or more. This record comes from a study of CD8 T cells in ankylosing spondylitis. TCRdb re-called the 5' RACE reads through MiXCR, storing one row per CDR3 protein. The sample gives under 400,000 distinct CDR3 sequences, about 9.9% of which show up once; about 10% is in the top ten. The CDR3 sequence is 13 residues long. Between the trimmed V and J ends, which lost 6 bases and 3 bases, there was a span of 11 bases. CDR1 is SEHNR and CDR2 is FQNEAQ in the germline V gene (reference sequence). The chain is built from TRBV7-9 and TRBJ1-2; D unresolved. Sequenced: blood, either unsorted or a sorted T cell fraction (not recorded which). The receptor was derived from a female donor with ankylosing spondylitis or in good health (not recorded which). This CDR3 is CASSFKGHYGYTF. As DNA, the CDR3 is TGTGCCAGCAGTTTCAAGGGCCACTATGGCTACACCTTC. The full variable domain, rest sourced from reference TRBV7-9 and TRBJ1-2, is DTGVSQNPRHKITKRGQNVTFRCDPISEHNRLYWYRQTLGQGPEFLTYFQNEAQLEKSRLLSDRFSAERPKGSFSTLEIQRTEQGDSAMYLCASSFKGHYGYTFGSGTRLTVV.